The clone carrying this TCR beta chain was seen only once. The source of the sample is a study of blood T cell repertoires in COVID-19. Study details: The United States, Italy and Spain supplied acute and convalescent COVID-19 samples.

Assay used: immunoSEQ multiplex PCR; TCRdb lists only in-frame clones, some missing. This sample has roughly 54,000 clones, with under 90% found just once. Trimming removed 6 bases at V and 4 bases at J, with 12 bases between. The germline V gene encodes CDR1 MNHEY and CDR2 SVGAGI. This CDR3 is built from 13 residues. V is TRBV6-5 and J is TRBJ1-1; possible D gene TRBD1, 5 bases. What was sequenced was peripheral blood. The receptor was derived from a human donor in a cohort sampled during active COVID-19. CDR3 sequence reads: CASRGTAATEAFF. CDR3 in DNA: TGTGCCAGCAGAGGGACTGCGGCCACTGAAGCTTTCTTT.